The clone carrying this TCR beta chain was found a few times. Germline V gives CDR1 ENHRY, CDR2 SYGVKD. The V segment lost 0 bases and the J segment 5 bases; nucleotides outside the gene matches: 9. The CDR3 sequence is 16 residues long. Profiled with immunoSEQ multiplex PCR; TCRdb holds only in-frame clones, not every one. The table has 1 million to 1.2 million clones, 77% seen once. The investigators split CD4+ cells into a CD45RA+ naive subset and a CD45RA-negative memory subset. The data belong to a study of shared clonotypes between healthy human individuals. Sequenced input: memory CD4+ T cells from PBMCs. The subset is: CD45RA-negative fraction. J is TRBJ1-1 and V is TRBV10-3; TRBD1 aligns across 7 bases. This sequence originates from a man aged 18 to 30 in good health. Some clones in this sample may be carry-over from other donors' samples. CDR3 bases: TGTGCCATCAGTGAGTCGAACAGGGGCCGGATAACTGAAGCTTTCTTT. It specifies CAISESNRGRITEAFF.